This T cell receptor beta chain derives from a study of blood T cell repertoires in COVID-19. Looking at the study overall: In each case, the material was cDNA or gDNA derived from T cells, B-cell-depleted T cells, or PBMCs.

TCRdb's copy holds only in-frame clones and misses some; the assay was immunoSEQ multiplex PCR. The sample holds more than 15,000 clones, 86% seen once. Germline CDR1 SNHLY, CDR2 FYNNEI. V trimming: 4 bases; J trimming: 4 bases; junction bases outside the gene matches: 7. CDR3 size: 16 residues. The genes are TRBV2 and TRBJ2-2; 9 nucleotides agree with TRBD2. The sample was peripheral blood. The clonotype was recovered from a man aged 55 to 70 with acute or convalescent COVID-19. CDR3 residues: CASSGRLAATTGELFF. In DNA, the CDR3 is TGTGCCAGCAGTGGAAGACTAGCGGCAACCACCGGGGAGCTGTTTTTT.